What follows describes a single T cell receptor beta chain. Its antigen is as yet unknown. The data stem from a study of T cell repertoires in cytomegalovirus infection. Overall study context: A matching HLA type, together with CMV infection, was signaled by public TCR beta signatures.

TCRdb redid the calling of the reads with MiXCR, one entry per CDR3 protein. The profile shows roughly 280,000 distinct CDR3 sequences, roughly 9.1% of them singletons. Study-wide results and limits: Cumulated frequencies of public TCR beta families served to identify carriers of CMV plus the relevant HLA. HLA-C-restricted TCR beta clonotypes specific for CMV led the ex vivo response.

The trim removed 8 bases at V and 4 bases at J, leaving 10 bases unmatched. The CDR3 contains 14 residues. The chain is built from TRBV12-3 or TRBV12-4 and TRBJ1-1; 7 bases fit TRBD1. The receptor comes from a human donor in good health (CMV status not recorded). Some clones in this sample may be carry-over from other donors' samples. The sequenced material came from PBMCs. The CDR3 here is CASGNRGISTEAFF. For the CDR3, the DNA is TGTGCCAGCGGTAACAGGGGTATAAGCACTGAAGCTTTCTTT.